This TCR beta chain is drawn from a study of beta chain features in type 1 diabetes. Study-wide background: Sorted cells examined across all samples numbered 107,917,701. Broader study findings: Short templates might get an advantage during PCR, and this would be equal in patients and controls. TCRB CDR3s from Type 1 diabetes patients were moderately but significantly shorter in all four CD4+ subsets.

Of note for this clone: The antigen is unknown. In the same sample, other DNA sequences code for this CDR3.

The authors reverse transcribed all of the isolated RNA, so sequencing captured expressed TCRB transcripts. Reads from naive, central memory and regulatory T cell samples averaged roughly 3.6 million. Using immunoSEQ multiplex PCR, the repertoire was profiled, and TCRdb retains in-frame clones only, with some absent. The sample lists 230,000 or so clones, around 15% occurring once. Unmatched junction bases numbered 4, after V lost 5 bases and J lost 6 bases. The CDR3 extends over 12 amino acids. Germline V gene lookup returns CDR1 SQVTM and CDR2 ANQGSEA. The material sequenced was naive CD4+ T cells from blood. V gene TRBV29-1 combines with J gene TRBJ2-5; 9 bases are shared with TRBD1. The sequence came from a man aged 30 to 39 with type 1 diabetes. The CDR3 spells CSVLQGAQTQYF. The DNA for the CDR3 is TGCAGCGTTTTACAGGGGGCTCAGACCCAGTACTTC.